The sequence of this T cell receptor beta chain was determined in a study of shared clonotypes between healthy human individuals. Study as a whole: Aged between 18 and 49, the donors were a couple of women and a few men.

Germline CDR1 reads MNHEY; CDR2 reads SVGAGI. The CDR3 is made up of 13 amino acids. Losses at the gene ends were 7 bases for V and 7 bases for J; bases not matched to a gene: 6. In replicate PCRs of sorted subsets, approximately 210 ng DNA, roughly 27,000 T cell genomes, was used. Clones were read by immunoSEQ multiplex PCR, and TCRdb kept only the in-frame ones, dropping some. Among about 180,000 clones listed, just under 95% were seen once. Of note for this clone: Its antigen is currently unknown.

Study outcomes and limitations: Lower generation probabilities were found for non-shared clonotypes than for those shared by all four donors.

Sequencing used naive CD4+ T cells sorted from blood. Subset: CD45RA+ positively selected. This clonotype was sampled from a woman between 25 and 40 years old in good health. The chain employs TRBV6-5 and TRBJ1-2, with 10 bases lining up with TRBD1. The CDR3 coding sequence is TGTGCCAGCACCGGGACAGGGGTACGTGGCTACACCTTC. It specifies CASTGTGVRGYTF.